Presented here are 27 T cell receptor beta chains from one specimen sequenced in a study of shared clonotypes between healthy human individuals. The table came from immunoSEQ multiplex PCR; TCRdb's copy has only in-frame clones and leaves some out. There are 1.6 million or so clones in the sample; about 96% occur only once, and 1% to 1.5% lies in the top ten. The sequencing sample was made of naive CD4+ T cells sorted from blood. The sample's subset: CD45RA+ positively selected. Receptor source: a man aged 25 to 45 in good health.

This chain links TRBV4-3 with TRBJ1-2, with TRBD1 matching over 8 bases. Germline lookup yields CDR1 LGHNA and CDR2 YSLEER. This CDR3 spans 18 amino acids. The junction had 13 bases not matched to a gene; V was cut back by 0 bases and J by 4 bases. CDR3 in amino acids: CASSQDKTGTGGSYGYTF. The CDR3 nucleotides read TGCGCCAGCAGCCAAGATAAAACAGGCACAGGGGGGTCCTATGGCTACACCTTC.

This clone occurred once. CDR3 amino acids: CASSLALGGEKLFF. CDR3 DNA: TGTGCCAGCAGCTTAGCGCTGGGGGGGGAAAAACTGTTTTTT. This sequence joins TRBV7-6 and TRBJ1-4, with a tentative D call TRBD1 (5 bases). Germline lookup yields CDR1 SGHVS and CDR2 FNYEAQ. There are 14 residues in the CDR3. V lost 0 bases, J lost 8 bases, and 10 bases lay in between.

V usage is TRBV6-1 and J usage is TRBJ1-1; D is perhaps TRBD1 (5 bases). Trimming shortened V by 3 bases and J by 3 bases, and 11 bases separated the two germline ends. This CDR3 spans 14 amino acids. CDR1 and CDR2 (germline): MNHNS, SASEGT. The CDR3 DNA reads TGTGCCAGCAGTGAGGGGGGGACCTACACTGAAGCTTTCTTT. It specifies CASSEGGTYTEAFF.

This rearrangement joins TRBV30 to TRBJ2-1, with TRBD2 identical over 7 bases. Germline V gives CDR1 GTSNPN, CDR2 SVGIG (reference sequence). After removal of 3 bases from V and 2 bases from J, the junction contained 4 bases not matched to a gene. The CDR3 has 14 residues. In DNA, the CDR3 is TGTGCCTGGAGGTTGGGGGGGACCTACAATGAGCAGTTCTTC. It is translated as CAWRLGGTYNEQFF.

The chain uses TRBV6-6 and TRBJ2-7; 9 bases map to TRBD1. Unmatched junction bases numbered 15, after V lost 10 bases and J lost 5 bases. The V gene's germline CDR1 is MNHNY and CDR2 SVGAGI (reference sequence). The CDR3 loop spans 15 amino acids. In nucleotides, the CDR3 is TGTGCCACCCTCTCTGGGGACAGGGTATTCCACGAGCAGTACTTC. Protein sequence: CATLSGDRVFHEQYF.

The chain carries TRBV28 and TRBJ2-7; TRBD1 agrees at 8 bases. V was pared by 4 bases and J by 4 bases, with 12 bases of the junction left unmatched. From germline, CDR1 is MDHEN and CDR2 SYDVKM. This CDR3 has 16 residues. The CDR3 spells CASSSVGWDRNYEQYF. In DNA, the CDR3 is TGTGCCAGCAGTTCGGTCGGATGGGACAGGAATTACGAGCAGTACTTC.

The rearrangement uses TRBV2 and TRBJ2-3; the D is unclear. Germline loops: CDR1 SNHLY, CDR2 FYNNEI. The CDR3 is 14 residues long. V was pared by 6 bases and J by 2 bases, with 12 bases between. In DNA form, the CDR3 reads TGTGCCAGCAGCGGACCCCTGGCCACAGATACGCAGTATTTT. Protein sequence: CASSGPLATDTQYF.

The rearrangement links TRBV18 to TRBJ2-7; a weak D match, TRBD2 (5 bases). V was clipped by 4 bases and J by 2 bases, with 15 bases between them. Germline V lookup: CDR1 KGHSH, CDR2 LQKENI. The CDR3 loop spans 15 amino acids. The CDR3 sequence is CASSLKGVGTYEQYF. As DNA, the CDR3 is TGTGCCAGCTCACTCAAGGGAGTTGGGACCTACGAGCAGTACTTC.

The chain employs TRBV4-2 and TRBJ2-2; D is perhaps TRBD2 (5 bases). The CDR3 sequence is 14 residues long. Germline assignment: CDR1 LGHNA and CDR2 YNFKEQ. The V and J ends lost 6 bases and 3 bases respectively, with 11 bases between them. The CDR3 loop is CASRADGDTGELFF. The CDR3 nucleotides are TGTGCCAGCAGGGCCGACGGGGACACCGGGGAGCTGTTTTTT.

This clone was picked up a small number of times. This chain links TRBV5-1 with TRBJ2-1; tentative D call: TRBD2 (5 bases). Trimming cost V 0 bases and J 10 bases, with 17 bases left between them. Looked up from germline, CDR1 is SGHRS and CDR2 is YFSETQ. This CDR3 is 15 amino acids long. CDR3 sequence reads: CASSLVLEGTREQFF. The CDR3 coding sequence is TGCGCCAGCAGCTTGGTCCTCGAGGGTACAAGGGAGCAGTTCTTC.

V and J are TRBV27 and TRBJ2-5; perhaps TRBD2 as D (5 bases). CDR3 length equals 13 residues. Germline V gives CDR1 MNHEY, CDR2 SMNVEV (reference sequence). The V gene lost 1 base and the J gene lost 4 bases, with 7 bases spanning the gap. CDR3 residues: CASSLLAGETQYF. In DNA, the CDR3 is TGTGCCAGCAGTTTATTGGCGGGAGAGACCCAGTACTTC.

This chain uses TRBV28 with TRBJ2-5, with D uncertain. With 1 base removed from V and 5 bases from J, the gap between germline ends came to 11 bases. From germline, CDR1 is MDHEN and CDR2 SYDVKM. There are 14 residues in the CDR3. CDR3 region: CASSLLSTRETQYF. In nucleotides, the CDR3 is TGTGCCAGCAGTTTATTGTCGACTCGGGAGACCCAGTACTTC.

Regarding this clone: Other nucleotide sequences from this sample produce the same CDR3. This chain links TRBV28 with TRBJ1-1; no definite D call. In germline, CDR1 is MDHEN, CDR2 SYDVKM. This CDR3 region has 12 residues. V was trimmed by 6 bases and J by 0 bases, leaving 5 bases between them. CDR3 sequence (DNA): TGTGCCAGCAGAACGGTGAACACTGAAGCTTTCTTT. Its protein product is CASRTVNTEAFF.

Details on this clone: The sample holds other DNA sequences that translate to the same CDR3. The J gene is TRBJ2-1, the V gene TRBV5-4; perhaps D is TRBD1 or TRBD2 (6 bases each). The CDR3 covers 16 residues. V shed 0 bases and J shed 4 bases, with 14 bases lying between them. Germline values: CDR1 SGHNT, CDR2 YYREEE (reference sequence). CDR3 in amino acids: CASSLGGGQGYNEQFF. CDR3 DNA sequence: TGTGCCAGCAGCTTGGGTGGGGGGCAAGGATACAATGAGCAGTTCTTC. Using reference TRBV5-4 and TRBJ2-1 for the parts outside the CDR3, the full variable domain is ETGVTQSPTHLIKTRGQQVTLRCSSQSGHNTVSWYQQALGQGPQFIFQYYREEENGRGNFPPRFSGLQFPNYSSELNVNALELDDSALYLCASSLGGGQGYNEQFFGPGTRLTVL.

This clone has more than one count but fewer than ten. Other DNA sequences of this sample code for an identical CDR3. The chain is built from TRBV5-1 and TRBJ1-1; possible D gene TRBD1, 5 bases. Germline V gene lookup returns CDR1 SGHRS and CDR2 YFSETQ. The CDR3 runs 13 residues. Trimming took 1 base from V and 1 from J, leaving 5 bases between them. CDR3 region: CASSLTGNTEAFF. In DNA form, the CDR3 reads TGCGCCAGCAGCTTGACAGGGAACACTGAAGCTTTCTTT.

The J gene is TRBJ1-1, the V gene TRBV5-1; D is possibly TRBD1 (5 bases). V lost 0 bases, J lost 2 bases, and 11 bases lay in between. Germline assignment: CDR1 SGHRS and CDR2 YFSETQ. CDR3 length: 15 residues. The CDR3 DNA follows: TGCGCCAGCAGCTTGGATGGGACGGTCAACACTGAAGCTTTCTTT. Residues: CASSLDGTVNTEAFF.

The J gene is TRBJ2-7, the V gene TRBV27, with TRBD2 matching over 9 bases. The CDR3 spans 14 residues. Trimming at V came to 4 bases and at J to 4 bases, leaving 5 bases not matched to a gene. From germline, CDR1 is MNHEY and CDR2 SMNVEV (reference sequence). The CDR3 bases are TGTGCCAGCAGTTCCGTAAGCGGGAGGTACGAGCAGTACTTC. It yields the protein CASSSVSGRYEQYF.

CDR3 protein: CASRFPLGLAGDTGELFF. CDR3 nucleotides: TGTGCCAGCAGGTTCCCCTTGGGACTAGCGGGAGACACCGGGGAGCTGTTTTTT. The V and J genes are TRBV21-1 and TRBJ2-2; no check of the table's D call, TRBD2, against the DNA was made. TRBV21-1 is noted as a pseudogene. The CDR3 is 18 amino acids.

The chain couples TRBV9 to TRBJ2-7; 9 bases map to TRBD1. This CDR3 is 13 amino acids long. V shed 3 bases and J 3 bases; nucleotides not matched to a gene: 1. Germline CDR1 is SGDLS and CDR2 is YYNGEE. The CDR3 reads CASSATGGYEQYF. The CDR3 nucleotides are TGTGCCAGCAGCGCGACAGGGGGCTACGAGCAGTACTTC.

The genes are TRBV5-1 and TRBJ2-3; TRBD2 is a possible D gene (6 bases). V was shortened by 2 bases and J by 4 bases, with 14 bases between the two germline ends. This CDR3 has 15 residues. Germline CDR1 is SGHRS and CDR2 is YFSETQ. The CDR3 DNA reads TGCGCCAGCAGCTTTAGCGGAGGGGTGGCAGATACGCAGTATTTT. This encodes CASSFSGGVADTQYF.

V gene TRBV21-1 combines with J gene TRBJ1-3. TRBV21-1 is a recognized pseudogene. The CDR3 extends over 13 amino acids. The CDR3 sequence: CASSIRSGNTIYF. The CDR3 nucleotides read TGTGCCAGCAGCATTCGGTCGGGAAACACCATATATTTT.

J is TRBJ1-1 and V is TRBV2, with D possibly being TRBD1 (6 bases). CDR3 length: 14 amino acids. The germline V and J ends were trimmed by 7 bases and 5 bases, with 17 bases remaining between them. The germline V gene encodes CDR1 SNHLY and CDR2 FYNNEI. The CDR3 sequence is CASKGGTMRTEAFF. The CDR3 nucleotides are TGTGCCAGCAAAGGGGGAACCATGAGGACTGAAGCTTTCTTT.

Details on this clone: Other DNA sequences in the same sample also yield this CDR3. The rearrangement joins TRBV27 to TRBJ1-3, with no clear D. V was pared by 6 bases and J by 0 bases, with 6 bases between. Germline CDR1 is MNHEY and CDR2 is SMNVEV (reference sequence). The CDR3 is 13 residues long. The CDR3 is CASRQSSGNTIYF. DNA of the CDR3: TGTGCCAGCAGGCAAAGCTCTGGAAACACCATATATTTT.

The chain joins TRBV28 to TRBJ1-2; maybe TRBD1 (5 bases). Germline V gives CDR1 MDHEN, CDR2 SYDVKM. The CDR3 has 15 residues. V lost 2 bases to trimming and J lost 6 bases, with 16 bases between them. The CDR3: CASSLAGQGSNGYTF. CDR3 nucleotide sequence: TGTGCCAGCAGTTTAGCGGGCCAGGGCAGCAATGGCTACACCTTC.

As for this clone: Other nucleotide sequences from this sample produce the same CDR3. The chain recombines TRBV5-4 with TRBJ2-2, with 8 bases lining up with TRBD1. The ends lost 4 bases at V and 5 bases at J; junction bases unmatched: 7. The CDR3 runs 15 residues. Per germline, CDR1 SGHNT and CDR2 YYREEE (reference sequence). The CDR3 DNA reads as TGTGCCAGCAGCCCCGGACAGGGACGGACCGGGGAGCTGTTTTTT. Translation gives CASSPGQGRTGELFF.

The rearrangement joins TRBV5-1 to TRBJ2-1; 15 bases are shared with TRBD2. Trimming cost V 3 bases and J 5 bases; bases outside gene matches: 9. Germline V gene data show CDR1 as SGHRS and CDR2 as YFSETQ. The CDR3 covers 18 residues. The CDR3 region is CASSYGLAGGHFNNEQFF. Here the CDR3 DNA reads TGCGCCAGCAGCTATGGACTAGCGGGAGGGCACTTTAACAATGAGCAGTTCTTC.

The J gene is TRBJ2-7, the V gene TRBV5-4; 7 nucleotides line up with TRBD2. This CDR3 spans 15 amino acids. Germline assignment: CDR1 SGHNT and CDR2 YYREEE (reference sequence). V shed 1 base and J 4 bases; nucleotides not matched to a gene: 8. Here the CDR3 reads CASSLRGAGTYEQYF. The CDR3 DNA follows: TGTGCCAGCAGCTTGAGGGGAGCGGGAACGTACGAGCAGTACTTC.